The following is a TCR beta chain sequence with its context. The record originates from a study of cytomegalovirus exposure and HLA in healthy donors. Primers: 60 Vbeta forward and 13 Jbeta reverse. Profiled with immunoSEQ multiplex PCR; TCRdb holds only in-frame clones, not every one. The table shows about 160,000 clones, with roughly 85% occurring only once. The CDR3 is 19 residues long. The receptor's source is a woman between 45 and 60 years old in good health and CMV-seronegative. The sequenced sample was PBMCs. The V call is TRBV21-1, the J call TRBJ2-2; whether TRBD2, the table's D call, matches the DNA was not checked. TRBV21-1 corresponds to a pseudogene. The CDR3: CASSKGAGGDSGNTGELFF. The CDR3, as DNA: TGTGCCAGCAGCAAAGGGGCCGGGGGAGACTCGGGTAACACCGGGGAGCTGTTTTTT.